The 2 T cell receptor beta chains listed next were all sequenced from one sample in a study of blood T cell repertoires in COVID-19. Generated by immunoSEQ multiplex PCR, the TCRdb table keeps only in-frame clones and is missing some. The repertoire includes hundreds of thousands of clones, over 75% of them detected once, and 5.1% sits in the top ten. The sequenced sample consisted of peripheral blood. All receptors derive from a man aged 45-60 years with active or convalescent COVID-19.

The rearrangement links TRBV18 to TRBJ2-1, with 10 bases that match TRBD2. Germline CDR1 KGHSH, CDR2 LQKENI. The CDR3 loop spans 15 amino acids. J was trimmed by 5 bases and V by 3 bases; bases with no gene match: 4. The chain's CDR3 is CASSPTLAGDNEQFF. The CDR3, as DNA: TGTGCCAGCTCACCGACGCTAGCGGGAGACAATGAGCAGTTCTTC.

Worth noting for this clone: A far larger clone is a single base away, which makes a read error likely. V gene TRBV7-9 combines with J gene TRBJ2-7; TRBD1 matches at 9 bases. In germline, CDR1 is SEHNR, CDR2 FQNEAQ (reference sequence). The trim removed 5 bases at V and 2 bases at J, leaving 4 bases unmatched. The CDR3 has 14 residues. The CDR3 nucleotides read TGTGCCAGCAGCCTCGGGACAGGGCCCTACGAGCAGTACTTC. Encoded protein: CASSLGTGPYEQYF.